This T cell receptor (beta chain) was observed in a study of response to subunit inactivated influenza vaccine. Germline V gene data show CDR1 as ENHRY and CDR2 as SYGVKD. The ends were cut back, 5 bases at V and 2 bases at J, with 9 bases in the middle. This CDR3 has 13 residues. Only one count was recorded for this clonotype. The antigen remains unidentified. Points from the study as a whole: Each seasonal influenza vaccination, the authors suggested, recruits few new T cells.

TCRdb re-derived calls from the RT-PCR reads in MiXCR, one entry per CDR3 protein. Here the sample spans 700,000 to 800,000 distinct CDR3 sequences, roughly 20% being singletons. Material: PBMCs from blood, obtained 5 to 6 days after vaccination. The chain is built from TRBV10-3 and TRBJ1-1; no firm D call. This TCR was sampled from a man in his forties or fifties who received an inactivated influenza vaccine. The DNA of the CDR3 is TGTGCCATCAGTCGGGAGAGTAACACTGAAGCTTTCTTT. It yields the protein CAISRESNTEAFF.